The rows below give T cell receptor beta chains drawn from one sample of a study of breast tumors, draining lymph nodes, adjacent tissues. Using its own MiXCR run on the multiplex PCR reads, TCRdb lists one record per CDR3 protein. The sample lists 90,000 to 120,000 distinct CDR3 sequences, 21% seen once, with 1% to 1.5% in the top ten. The sequenced sample consisted of axillary lymph node tissue. These receptors were collected from a female donor with breast cancer. Some clones in this sample may be carry-over from other donors' samples. Both conserved end residues are part of each CDR3. A D gene is named only where the DNA matches it firmly. Clone size is not always given. Where it is, it says once, few, many or a class for expanded clones.

>TRBJ1-2|-|TRBV7-9|many
TGTGCCAGCAGCTCGGATCTGAGGATGATATATGGCTACACCTTC
CASSSDLRMIYGYTF
>TRBJ2-1|-|TRBV7-9|many
TGTGCCAGCAGCTTAGGGGCCCGGGGTCCTGAGCAGTTCTTC
CASSLGARGPEQFF
>TRBJ1-3|TRBD1|TRBV12-3/TRBV12-4|many
TGTGCCAGCAGTCCTCACAGGGGGGGGTCGAGCTCTGGAAACACCATATATTTT
CASSPHRGGSSSGNTIYF
>TRBJ2-2|-|TRBV6-1|-
TGTGCCAGCAGTGGGAGGGGGCGAAACACCGGGGAGCTGTTTTTT
CASSGRGRNTGELFF
>TRBJ2-3|-|TRBV20-1|many
TGCAGTGCTAGAGCAGCCGATATCACAGATACGCAGTATTTT
CSARAADITDTQYF
>TRBJ2-7|-|TRBV6-2/TRBV6-3|many
TGTGCCAGCAGTTTGTCGACCGTCGACGAGCAGTACTTC
CASSLSTVDEQYF
>TRBJ2-3|TRBD2|TRBV24-1|many
TGTGCCACCAGTGATTTCACATCGGGACTAGCAAACTCAGATACGCAGTATTTT
CATSDFTSGLANSDTQYF
>TRBJ2-5|-|TRBV19|many
TGTGCCAGTAGTATAGATCTACGGGCGGCCCAGTACTTC
CASSIDLRAAQYF
>TRBJ2-1|TRBD1|TRBV2|many
TGTGCCAGCAGCCTGGCCCGGACAGGGTGGGATACGGGCGAGCAGTTCTTC
CASSLARTGWDTGEQFF
>TRBJ2-1|TRBD2|TRBV10-3|many
TGTGCCACGGGACTAGGAGGCAATGAGCAGTTCTTC
CATGLGGNEQFF
>TRBJ2-1|-|TRBV4-2|few
TGTGCCAGCAGCCAAGATTACCTCTACAATGAGCAGTTCTTC
CASSQDYLYNEQFF
>TRBJ2-7|-|TRBV5-1|-
TGCGCCAGCAGCTCGGGGCCGCAGGCGGCTTACGAGCAGTACTTC
CASSSGPQAAYEQYF
>TRBJ2-7|-|TRBV28|few
TGTGCCAGCAGTTTATTTCGGGGAAGGTCCTACGAGCAGTACTTC
CASSLFRGRSYEQYF
>TRBJ2-7|TRBD2|TRBV28|-
TGTGCCAGCAGCCGTACCGGGACTAGCGGCCTTGGGCAGCACTTC
CASSRTGTSGLGQHF
>TRBJ1-3|-|TRBV4-1|many
TGCGCCAGCAGCCAAGATTTGAGGGACGACTCTGGAAACACCATATATTTT
CASSQDLRDDSGNTIYF
>TRBJ1-5|TRBD1|TRBV9|many
TGTGCCAGCAGCAAATCGGGACAGGACAATCAGCCCCAGCATTTT
CASSKSGQDNQPQHF
>TRBJ1-4|TRBD1|TRBV20-1|-
TGCGGTGCTGGACAGGTGGCTAATGAAAAACTGTTTTTT
CGAGQVANEKLFF
>TRBJ1-6|-|TRBV7-9|many
TGTGCCAGCAGCTTAGTAGGGGACATTTATTCACCCCTCCACTTT
CASSLVGDIYSPLHF
>TRBJ2-4|TRBD1|TRBV5-6|-
TGTGCCAGCAGCTTTCGCACGCGGGTAGGGGGACAGGCTAAAAACATTCAGTACTTC
CASSFRTRVGGQAKNIQYF
>TRBJ1-3|-|TRBV30|-
TGTGCCTGGAGTGTACGCAGGGGAAGTGGAAACACCATATATTTT
CAWSVRRGSGNTIYF
>TRBJ1-4|TRBD1|TRBV5-8|many
TGTGCCAGCTTGGGACAGTCCAATGAAAAACTGTTTTTT
CASLGQSNEKLFF
>TRBJ2-5|-|TRBV4-3|few
TGCGCCAGCAGCCAAGATAGGAGGGAGACCCAGTACTTC
CASSQDRRETQYF
>TRBJ2-3|TRBD2|TRBV19|many
TGTGCCAGTAGTATACAACCTAGCGGGAGGTCAGATACGCAGTATTTT
CASSIQPSGRSDTQYF
>TRBJ2-2|TRBD2|TRBV2|-
TGTGCCAGCAGTGTCGGGCGGGGGGGCTCCACCGGGGAGCTGGTTTTT
CASSVGRGGSTGELVF
>TRBJ2-7|TRBD2|TRBV7-9|many
TGTGCCAGCAGCCCTATTGGGGGAGGGTCCTACGAGCAGTACTTC
CASSPIGGGSYEQYF
>TRBJ2-7|TRBD1|TRBV13|many
TGTGCCAGCAGCTCTAGGACAGGGTATCCCTACGAGCAGTACTTC
CASSSRTGYPYEQYF
>TRBJ1-3|-|TRBV5-1|many
TGCGCCAGCAGCAGAACAGGGTCCTCTGGAAACACCATATATTTT
CASSRTGSSGNTIYF